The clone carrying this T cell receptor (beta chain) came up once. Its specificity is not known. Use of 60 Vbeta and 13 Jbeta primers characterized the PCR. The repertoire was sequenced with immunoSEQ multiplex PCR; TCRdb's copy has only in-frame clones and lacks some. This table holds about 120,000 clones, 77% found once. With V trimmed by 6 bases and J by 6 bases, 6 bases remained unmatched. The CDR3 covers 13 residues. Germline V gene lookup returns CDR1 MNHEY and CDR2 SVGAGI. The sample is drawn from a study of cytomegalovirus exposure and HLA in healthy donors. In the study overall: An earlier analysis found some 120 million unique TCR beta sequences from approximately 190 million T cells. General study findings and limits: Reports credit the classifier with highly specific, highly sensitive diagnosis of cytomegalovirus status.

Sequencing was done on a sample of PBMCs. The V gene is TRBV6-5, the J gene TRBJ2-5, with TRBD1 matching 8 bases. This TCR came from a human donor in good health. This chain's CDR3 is CASRAQGEKTQYF. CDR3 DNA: TGTGCCAGCAGAGCACAGGGGGAGAAGACCCAGTACTTC.